The 20 T cell receptor beta chains given below trace back to one sample, sequenced in a study of Graves' ophthalmopathy and Graves' hyperthyroidism. RNA transcripts served as template for amplifying TCR beta CDR3 sequences. HTBI primers were used in a first-round RT-PCR, which preceded a second-round multiplex PCR. MiXCR, applied by TCRdb to the multiplex PCR reads, yields one record per CDR3 protein. The sample holds some 370,000 distinct CDR3 sequences, about 18% seen once. The sample consisted of peripheral blood. These receptors were obtained from an adult woman with stable Graves' hyperthyroidism.

This clonotype was counted many times. The V and J genes are TRBV5-1 and TRBJ1-4, with D tentatively TRBD1 (6 bases). CDR3 size: 14 residues. V was shortened by 4 bases and J by 4 bases, with 11 bases between the two germline ends. Germline V gene data show CDR1 as SGHRS and CDR2 as YFSETQ. The CDR3 DNA follows: TGCGCCAGCAGCCGTGGACAGAATAATGAAAAACTGTTTTTT. It specifies CASSRGQNNEKLFF.

The chain recombines TRBV7-2 with TRBJ2-2, with 10 bases that match TRBD2. The CDR3 loop spans 14 amino acids. J lost 7 bases, V lost 5 bases, and 4 bases had no gene match. Germline V gives CDR1 SGHTA, CDR2 FQGNSA. CDR3 in DNA: TGTGCCAGCAGCAATGGACTAGCGGTCGGGGAGCTGTTTTTT. Translated, it gives CASSNGLAVGELFF. The full variable domain, its missing parts supplied by reference TRBV7-2 and TRBJ2-2, is GAGVSQSPSNKVTEKGKDVELRCDPISGHTALYWYRQSLGQGLEFLIYFQGNSAPDKSGLPSDRFSAERTGGSVSTLTIQRTQQEDSAVYLCASSNGLAVGELFFGEGSRLTVL.

This clonotype appeared many times. Given a much more abundant clone one base away, this may be a read error. The CDR3 coding sequence is TGTGCCAGCAGTCACCATACAGGGGACTATGGCTACACCTTC. Its protein product is CASSHHTGDYGYTF. The chain recombines TRBV12-3 or TRBV12-4 with TRBJ1-2; 7 bases align to TRBD1. The V and J ends lost 5 bases and 3 bases, in that order; junction bases with no gene match: 6. The CDR3 consists of 14 residues.

The chain carries TRBV24-1 and TRBJ2-1; D gene unclear. This CDR3 spans 12 amino acids. Germline-derived CDR1 and CDR2 are KGHDR and SFDVKD. V lost 9 bases and J 4 bases, leaving 9 bases between the germline ends. The CDR3 is CATGDGYNEQFF. CDR3 coding DNA: TGTGCCACCGGGGATGGGTACAATGAGCAGTTCTTC.

Many counts were recorded for this clonotype. The chain employs TRBV5-1 and TRBJ2-7; 9 positions match TRBD1. Germline V gene data show CDR1 as SGHRS and CDR2 as YFSETQ. The CDR3 runs 16 residues. The ends lost 4 bases at V and 5 bases at J; junction bases unmatched: 13. The CDR3: CASSLPRRTGVHEQYF. CDR3 sequence (DNA): TGCGCCAGCAGCCTACCTAGAAGGACAGGGGTCCACGAGCAGTACTTC.

The genes are TRBV18 and TRBJ1-1, with a weak D call TRBD1 (5 bases). CDR1 KGHSH and CDR2 LQKENI come from the germline V gene. The V and J ends lost 5 bases and 1 base respectively, with 14 bases between them. The CDR3 is 15 residues long. CDR3 bases: TGTGCCAGCTCAGAGGGTGGGGCCTCGAACACTGAAGCTTTCTTT. It translates to CASSEGGASNTEAFF.

Many counts were recorded for this clonotype. This chain joins TRBV20-1 and TRBJ2-4, with a weak D call TRBD2 (5 bases). Trimming removed 5 bases from V and 1 base from J, with 12 bases in between. Germline CDR1 is DFQATT and CDR2 is SNEGSKA (reference sequence). This CDR3 has 14 amino acids. The DNA for the CDR3 is TGCAGTGCTCCCCCGGCTAGCGCCAAAAACATTCAGTACTTC. Translation gives CSAPPASAKNIQYF.

This clonotype was recorded many times. The chain links TRBV10-3 to TRBJ2-5, with D perhaps TRBD1 or TRBD2 (6 bases each). Trimming shortened V by 0 bases and J by 3 bases, and 8 bases separated the two germline ends. This CDR3 region has 14 residues. Per germline, CDR1 ENHRY and CDR2 SYGVKD. CDR3 bases: TGTGCCATCAGTGAGTCGAGGGGGGAAGAGACCCAGTACTTC. Protein: CAISESRGEETQYF.

CDR3 loop: CASSRYLGADQPQHF. The CDR3 DNA is TGTGCCAGTAGTAGGTATCTAGGCGCGGATCAGCCCCAGCATTTT. V is TRBV19 and J is TRBJ1-5; D call uncertain. There are 15 residues in the CDR3. Per the germline V gene, CDR1 is LNHDA and CDR2 is SQIVND (reference sequence). Trimming cost V 4 bases and J 5 bases, with 15 bases left between them.

This clonotype was recorded many times. The chain uses TRBV20-1 and TRBJ2-7; D is unresolved. V gave up 0 bases and J gave up 0 bases, with 12 bases separating them. The CDR3 runs to 15 residues. Germline V gene lookup returns CDR1 DFQATT and CDR2 SNEGSKA (reference sequence). CDR3 nucleotide sequence: TGCAGTGCTAGAGATCCGTCAGATAGCTCCTACGAGCAGTACTTC. Translating it yields CSARDPSDSSYEQYF.

In its sample, this clonotype was seen many times. J is TRBJ2-7 and V is TRBV28, with D hard to call. In germline, CDR1 is MDHEN, CDR2 SYDVKM. V was shortened by 4 bases and J by 2 bases, with 6 bases between the two germline ends. The length of the CDR3 is 12 residues. The CDR3 is CASSSATYEQYF. CDR3 sequence (DNA): TGTGCCAGCAGTTCGGCCACCTACGAGCAGTACTTC.

This clonotype turned up a few times. This chain links TRBV4-1 with TRBJ1-2; 10 bases are shared with TRBD1. Germline values: CDR1 MGHRA, CDR2 YSYEKL. The CDR3 sequence is 17 residues long. After removal of 0 bases from V and 5 bases from J, the junction contained 9 bases not matched to a gene. The DNA of the CDR3 is TGCGCCAGCAGCCAAGATCTGGGACAGGGGAATTGGTATGGCTACACCTTC. It codes for CASSQDLGQGNWYGYTF.

This clonotype was observed a few times. The chain joins TRBV4-1 to TRBJ1-5; no clear D gene. The CDR3 length is 18 residues. V lost 0 bases and J lost 4, with 19 bases in between. Germline loops: CDR1 MGHRA, CDR2 YSYEKL. CDR3 protein: CASSQDNPGQLENQPQHF. The CDR3 nucleotides are TGCGCCAGCAGCCAAGATAACCCCGGCCAGTTGGAAAATCAGCCCCAGCATTTT.

The chain combines TRBV7-3 with TRBJ2-5, with a possible D match to TRBD1 (6 bases). Germline CDR1 reads SGHTA; CDR2 reads FQGTGA. Trimming took 5 bases from V and 0 from J, leaving 13 bases between them. The CDR3 contains 15 residues. Written as DNA, the CDR3 is TGTGCCAGCAGCCCAACAGGGACGGACCAAGAGACCCAGTACTTC. Residues: CASSPTGTDQETQYF.

The chain has TRBV5-1 and TRBJ1-1; D is unclear. Germline CDR1 SGHRS, CDR2 YFSETQ. This CDR3 comprises 14 residues. Trimming took 1 base from V and 5 from J, leaving 12 bases between them. The CDR3 region is CASSLLGLQTEAFF. The CDR3 bases are TGCGCCAGCAGCTTGTTGGGCCTACAGACTGAAGCTTTCTTT.

This clonotype was detected a few times. Mismatch with germline at one junction end may stem from a read error. The chain has TRBV7-8 and TRBJ2-7; 9 bases are shared with TRBD2. The CDR3 has 15 amino acids. Germline values: CDR1 SGHVS, CDR2 FQNEAQ. DNA of the CDR3: TGTGCCAGCAGCTACGGGACTAGCAGGTCCTACGAGCGGTACTTC. It yields the protein CASSYGTSRSYERYF.

This clonotype has a count of ten or more. The chain has TRBV28 and TRBJ1-2; D ambiguous. The germline V and J ends were trimmed by 3 bases and 8 bases, with 22 bases remaining between them. There are 16 residues in the CDR3. Germline loops: CDR1 MDHEN, CDR2 SYDVKM. CDR3 sequence: CASSFGAGGPTMGYTF. CDR3 nucleotides: TGTGCCAGCAGTTTCGGAGCCGGAGGTCCCACTATGGGCTACACCTTC.

In this sample, this clonotype turned up a few times. The chain joins TRBV12-3 or TRBV12-4 to TRBJ1-2, with 7 bases aligning to TRBD1. With 4 bases clipped from V and 7 bases from J, the junction kept 9 bases outside the gene matches. CDR3 size: 14 residues. As DNA, the CDR3 is TGTGCCAGCAGTTCCTTGACAGGGACTGGTGGCTACACCTTC. It encodes CASSSLTGTGGYTF.

This clonotype was counted many times. V gene TRBV20-1 combines with J gene TRBJ2-5, with 14 bases that match TRBD2. Trimming cost V 4 bases and J 5 bases; bases outside gene matches: 12. The CDR3 loop spans 17 amino acids. In germline, CDR1 is DFQATT, CDR2 SNEGSKA (reference sequence). Written as DNA, the CDR3 is TGCAGTGCTATAGGACTAGCGGGAGGCGACGCGTGGGAGACCCAGTACTTC. It yields the protein CSAIGLAGGDAWETQYF.

In this sample, this clonotype turned up many times. The chain is built from TRBV9 and TRBJ2-3, with 11 bases that match TRBD2. CDR3 size: 17 residues. V lost 0 bases, J lost 5 bases, and 8 bases stayed unmatched. CDR1 and CDR2 from the germline V gene are SGDLS and YYNGEE. This CDR3 is CASSVGGTSGSGDTQYF. DNA for the CDR3: TGTGCCAGCAGCGTAGGAGGTACTAGCGGGAGCGGAGATACGCAGTATTTT.